The clone carrying this TCR beta chain was detected a few times. Looked up from germline, CDR1 is MDHEN and CDR2 is SYDVKM. Trimming left V 6 bases short and J 0 bases short, with 6 bases between. There are 14 residues in the CDR3. This sample was included in a study of human T cells and chemical hapten exposure. Looking at the study overall: There were weekly diphenylcyclopropenone doses to the scalp for patients throughout the approximately 25-week study. A patient group, mainly female, showed alopecia areata, totalis or universalis.

As to time point: patch test 2, 6 weeks after DPC sensitization. Sample treatment: therapeutic diphenylcyclopropenone sensitization with weekly scalp DPC. TCRdb fed the RACE reads into MiXCR, producing one record per CDR3 protein. This sample has 84,000 or so distinct CDR3 sequences, with 10% found just once. Sequencing was performed on whole blood, taken in connection with sensitization to the hapten diphenylcyclopropenone (DPC). The V and J genes are TRBV28 and TRBJ1-6; D ambiguous. The TCR originated in a woman between 25 and 40 years old with alopecia areata. Some clones in this sample may be carry-over from other donors' samples. CDR3 sequence (DNA): TGTGCCAGCAGGCAGAGCTCCTATAATTCACCCCTCCACTTT. Protein sequence: CASRQSSYNSPLHF.